A single sample gave rise to the 16 T cell receptor beta chains below, sequenced in a study of beta chain features in type 1 diabetes. Every isolated RNA sample was fully reverse transcribed, so sequencing captured expressed TCRB transcripts. The data were produced by immunoSEQ multiplex PCR, yet TCRdb's version contains in-frame clones alone and is incomplete. This table holds 100,000 to 150,000 clones, roughly a sixth found once. These receptors have no known antigen. General study points: All four CD4+ subsets from Type 1 diabetes patients carried moderately but significantly shorter TCRB CDR3s.

Sequencing was carried out using central memory CD4+ T cells from blood. The receptors stem from a man between 18 and 35 years old with type 1 diabetes.

This chain links TRBV4-3 with TRBJ1-1; D call uncertain. Germline CDR1 LGHNA, CDR2 YSLEER. Trimming took 3 bases from V and 5 from J, leaving 7 bases between them. This CDR3 has 12 residues. This CDR3 reads CASSHRGTEAFF. The CDR3 DNA follows: TGCGCCAGCAGCCACCGCGGGACTGAAGCTTTCTTT.

The V and J genes are TRBV5-1 and TRBJ2-5; 15 bases agree with TRBD2. The junction had 5 bases not matched to a gene; V was cut back by 4 bases and J by 1 base. Germline CDR1 is SGHRS and CDR2 is YFSETQ. The CDR3 is 17 residues long. CDR3 coding DNA: TGCGCCAGCAGCACCGGGACTAGCGGGAGGCCCCAAGAGACCCAGTACTTC. The encoded protein is CASSTGTSGRPQETQYF.

The table lists this clone with a few counts. The rearrangement joins TRBV4-2 to TRBJ2-2; D is uncertain. V shed 0 bases and J shed 4 bases, with 3 bases lying between them. Germline lookup yields CDR1 LGHNA and CDR2 YNFKEQ. The CDR3 is made up of 13 amino acids. CDR3 in amino acids: CASSQDSTGELFF. CDR3 coding DNA: TGTGCCAGCAGCCAAGATTCCACCGGGGAGCTGTTTTTT.

This clone has a handful of counts. The chain employs TRBV11-2 and TRBJ2-1, with D tentatively TRBD2 (5 bases). The V and J ends lost 0 bases and 8 bases respectively, with 14 bases between them. Per germline, CDR1 SGHAT and CDR2 FQNNGV. The CDR3 runs 15 residues. The CDR3 reads CASSLEGSGYDEQFF. The CDR3, as DNA: TGTGCCAGCAGCTTAGAAGGTTCGGGATATGATGAGCAGTTCTTC.

This clone was detected a few times. The chain employs TRBV7-2 and TRBJ2-7; D may correspond to TRBD1 or TRBD2 (7 bases each). V lost 4 bases and J 6 bases, leaving 13 bases between the germline ends. The CDR3 length is 13 residues. The V gene's germline CDR1 is SGHTA and CDR2 FQGNSA. DNA of the CDR3: TGTGCCAGCAGCTCCAGGGGGAGGGTCGAGCAGTACTTC. It encodes CASSSRGRVEQYF. Full variable domain (rest looked up from reference TRBV7-2 and TRBJ2-7): GAGVSQSPSNKVTEKGKDVELRCDPISGHTALYWYRQSLGQGLEFLIYFQGNSAPDKSGLPSDRFSAERTGGSVSTLTIQRTQQEDSAVYLCASSSRGRVEQYFGPGTRLTVT.

V is TRBV19 and J is TRBJ2-1; 12 bases are a match to TRBD2. Germline CDR1 and CDR2: LNHDA and SQIVND (reference sequence). The CDR3 runs to 14 residues. V lost 11 bases, J lost 7 bases, and 9 bases stayed unmatched. The CDR3 protein is CASETSGGWNEQFF. CDR3 DNA: TGTGCCTCCGAGACTAGCGGGGGTTGGAATGAGCAGTTCTTC. Based on the CDR3 plus reference TRBV19 and TRBJ2-1, the full variable domain is DGGITQSPKYLFRKEGQNVTLSCEQNLNHDAMYWYRQDPGQGLRLIYYSQIVNDFQKGDIAEGYSVSREKKESFPLTVTSAQKNPTAFYLCASETSGGWNEQFFGPGTRLTVL.

The V and J genes are TRBV28 and TRBJ2-7; 9 nucleotides match TRBD1. Germline trimming cut 8 bases from V and 5 bases from J; bases unmatched to any gene: 4. From germline, CDR1 is MDHEN and CDR2 SYDVKM. This CDR3 spans 12 amino acids. The CDR3 sequence: CASRTGENEQYF. Here the CDR3 DNA reads TGTGCCAGCCGGACAGGGGAGAACGAGCAGTACTTC.

The V gene is TRBV27, the J gene TRBJ2-7; D call uncertain. Looked up from germline, CDR1 is MNHEY and CDR2 is SMNVEV (reference sequence). CDR3 length: 13 amino acids. Trimming left V 2 bases short and J 6 bases short, with 11 bases between. The CDR3 spells CASSLTERGEQYF. The CDR3 nucleotides are TGTGCCAGCAGTTTAACAGAGAGAGGCGAGCAGTACTTC.

This chain joins TRBV5-1 and TRBJ2-1, with TRBD2 matching 10 bases. V shed 4 bases, J shed 3 bases, and the junction held 4 bases outside the gene matches. This CDR3 spans 15 amino acids. Germline V lookup: CDR1 SGHRS, CDR2 YFSETQ. The CDR3 nucleotides are TGCGCCAGCAGCCAAGGACTAGCGGACTACAATGAGCAGTTCTTC. It specifies CASSQGLADYNEQFF.

A few counts support this clone. The J gene is TRBJ2-5, the V gene TRBV2, with 11 bases fitting TRBD1. CDR1 is SNHLY, CDR2 FYNNEI, per germline. The junction had 4 bases not matched to a gene; V was cut back by 8 bases and J by 2 bases. CDR3 length: 14 amino acids. The CDR3 region has the DNA TGTGCCAGCGAGGACAGGGGGCGGCAAGAGACCCAGTACTTC. Translated: CASEDRGRQETQYF.

The chain has TRBV4-3 and TRBJ2-5; a possible D gene is TRBD2 (6 bases). In germline, CDR1 is LGHNA, CDR2 YSLEER. Trimming took 4 bases from V and 5 from J, leaving 17 bases between them. This CDR3 spans 15 amino acids. The CDR3: CASSRGLSTGETQYF. CDR3 in DNA: TGCGCCAGCAGCCGGGGACTTTCGACGGGGGAGACCCAGTACTTC.

As DNA, the CDR3 is TGTGCCAGCACCCCGGGCGGGGTTTTAACCGGGGAGCTGTTTTTT. As protein: CASTPGGVLTGELFF. The chain links TRBV28 to TRBJ2-2, with a weak D call TRBD2 (6 bases). V lost 7 bases and J 5 bases, leaving 17 bases between the germline ends. The CDR3 runs to 15 residues. Looked up from germline, CDR1 is MDHEN and CDR2 is SYDVKM.

The chain has TRBV2 and TRBJ2-7, with TRBD1 matching 9 bases. Germline CDR1 reads SNHLY; CDR2 reads FYNNEI. The CDR3 loop spans 14 amino acids. The V and J ends lost 8 bases and 2 bases, in that order; junction bases with no gene match: 7. CDR3 in amino acids: CASSPGTGTYEQYF. Here the CDR3 DNA reads TGTGCCAGCTCACCCGGGACAGGGACCTACGAGCAGTACTTC.

This clone was counted between two and nine times. V gene TRBV6-5 combines with J gene TRBJ2-3; TRBD2 agrees at 8 bases. Germline CDR1 reads MNHEY; CDR2 reads SVGAGI. Unmatched junction bases numbered 6, after V lost 6 bases and J lost 1 base. The CDR3 has 15 residues. CDR3 sequence (DNA): TGTGCCAGCAGCCCGCGGGGGGCACGCACAGATACGCAGTATTTT. Protein: CASSPRGARTDTQYF.

V is TRBV19 and J is TRBJ1-5; no reliable D call. V shed 2 bases and J shed 2 bases, with 13 bases lying between them. The CDR3 is 16 amino acids. Looked up from germline, CDR1 is LNHDA and CDR2 is SQIVND (reference sequence). The DNA of the CDR3 is TGTGCCAGTAGTATACAAGGAAGAGGAGGCAATCAGCCCCAGCATTTT. Residues: CASSIQGRGGNQPQHF.

A remark on this clone: The sample carries other DNA sequences with the same CDR3. The V call is TRBV29-1, the J call TRBJ2-5; 8 positions agree with TRBD2. Germline V gives CDR1 SQVTM, CDR2 ANQGSEA. The CDR3 is 13 amino acids. J was trimmed by 1 base and V by 2 bases; bases with no gene match: 0. The CDR3 spells CSVERGGQETQYF. Here the CDR3 DNA reads TGCAGCGTTGAACGGGGGGGCCAAGAGACCCAGTACTTC.